This T cell receptor beta chain derives from a study of blood T cell repertoires in COVID-19. Overall study: Acute and convalescent COVID-19 samples came from the United States, Italy and Spain. In each case, the material was cDNA or gDNA derived from T cells, B-cell-depleted T cells, or PBMCs.

Original methodology: Researchers report that nucleated cell counts were estimated from reference gene primer amplification. Only in-frame clones appear in the TCRdb table, and some are missing; sequencing was by immunoSEQ multiplex PCR. Clone size and the V and J calls come from that table; the DNA yielded D and trimming. The data show 200,000 to 250,000 clones, 85% to 90% seen once. From germline, CDR1 is SGHTA and CDR2 FQGNSA. The CDR3 runs 15 residues. J lost 7 bases, V lost 5 bases, and 9 bases had no gene match. The receptor comes from a woman aged 60-70 years with acute or convalescent COVID-19. The material sequenced was peripheral blood. The V call is TRBV7-2, the J call TRBJ1-4; 8 bases align to TRBD1. The DNA for the CDR3 is TGTGCCAGCAGCAACGACAGGGGAGGGGGTGAAAAACTGTTTTTT. This codes for CASSNDRGGGEKLFF.